This passage covers 5 T cell receptor beta chains from one sample sequenced in a study of blood T cell repertoires in COVID-19. Here immunoSEQ multiplex PCR was the method, and the copy in TCRdb shows in-frame clones only, minus some. The sample includes roughly 180,000 clones, roughly 84% seen only once; the top ten take approximately 12%. Sequences were obtained from PBMCs or T cells enriched from blood (not recorded which). Receptors were obtained from a woman aged 55-69 years who had recovered from COVID-19.

This chain connects TRBV28 to TRBJ1-2, with TRBD1 matching 8 bases. CDR3 length equals 17 residues. The V segment lost 6 bases and the J segment 0 bases; nucleotides outside the gene matches: 12. Germline loops: CDR1 MDHEN, CDR2 SYDVKM. CDR3 nucleotides: TGTGCCAGCAGCCTCACCCCTGACAGGGGATCTAACTATGGCTACACCTTC. Its protein product is CASSLTPDRGSNYGYTF.

J is TRBJ2-3 and V is TRBV2; unclear D gene. Germline V gene data show CDR1 as SNHLY and CDR2 as FYNNEI. CDR3 length equals 12 residues. Between the trimmed V and J ends, which lost 3 bases and 5 bases, there was a span of 6 bases. The DNA for the CDR3 is TGTGCCAGCAGTGATATATTAGATACGCAGTATTTT. As protein: CASSDILDTQYF.

The chain carries TRBV15 and TRBJ1-1; D unresolved. The ends were cut back, 5 bases at V and 0 bases at J, with 10 bases in the middle. Germline CDR1 reads LNHNV; CDR2 reads YYDKDF (reference sequence). The CDR3 is made up of 14 amino acids. The CDR3 DNA reads as TGTGCCACCAGCCGCTCCGGGATGAACACTGAAGCTTTCTTT. It codes for CATSRSGMNTEAFF.

The chain is built from TRBV7-9 and TRBJ2-2; maybe TRBD1 (5 bases). This CDR3 has 15 amino acids. The germline V gene encodes CDR1 SEHNR and CDR2 FQNEAQ (reference sequence). The germline V and J ends were trimmed by 6 bases and 1 base, with 12 bases remaining between them. CDR3 DNA: TGTGCCAGCAGGTCTCGGCAGGGGAACACCGGGGAGCTGTTTTTT. Its protein product is CASRSRQGNTGELFF. Full variable domain (remainder filled in from reference TRBV7-9 and TRBJ2-2): DTGVSQNPRHKITKRGQNVTFRCDPISEHNRLYWYRQTLGQGPEFLTYFQNEAQLEKSRLLSDRFSAERPKGSFSTLEIQRTEQGDSAMYLCASRSRQGNTGELFFGEGSRLTVL.

This sequence joins TRBV28 and TRBJ2-1; 11 nucleotides line up with TRBD2. Trimming cost V 10 bases and J 8 bases; bases outside gene matches: 7. The CDR3 is 13 residues long. Germline CDR1 MDHEN, CDR2 SYDVKM. The CDR3 loop reads CATVAGGPHEQFF. Here the CDR3 DNA reads TGTGCCACTGTAGCGGGAGGGCCCCATGAGCAGTTCTTC.